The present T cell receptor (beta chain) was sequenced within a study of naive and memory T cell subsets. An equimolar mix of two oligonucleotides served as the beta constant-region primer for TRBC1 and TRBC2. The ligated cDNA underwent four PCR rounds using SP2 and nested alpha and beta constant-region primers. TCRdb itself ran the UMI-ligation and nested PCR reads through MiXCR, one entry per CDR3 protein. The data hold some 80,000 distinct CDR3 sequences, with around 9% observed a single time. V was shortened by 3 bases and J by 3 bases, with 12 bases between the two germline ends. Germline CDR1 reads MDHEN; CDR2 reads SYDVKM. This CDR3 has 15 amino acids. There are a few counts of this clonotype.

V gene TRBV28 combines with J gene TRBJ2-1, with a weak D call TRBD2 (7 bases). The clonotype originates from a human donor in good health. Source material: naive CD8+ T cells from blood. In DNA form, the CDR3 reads TGTGCCAGCAGTTTGGGGGCTAGCGGCTACAATGAGCAGTTCTTC. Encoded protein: CASSLGASGYNEQFF.